Here is one T cell receptor (beta chain) with its context. Its cognate antigen is unknown. Primers: 60 V beta forward and 13 J beta reverse. The protocol was immunoSEQ multiplex PCR, while the TCRdb copy is restricted to in-frame clones and leaves out a portion. The table records 98,000 or so clones, 65% to 85% of them present only once. These data come from a study of glioma-infiltrating T cells after dendritic cell vaccination. Study-wide results and caveats: Few patients contributed both blood and tumor specimens.

The sample's time point: after dendritic cell vaccination, including at tumor progression/relapse. PBMC were collected before vaccination, two weeks after the third vaccination, and at progression. This CDR3 spans 15 amino acids. V was trimmed by 3 bases and J by 3 bases, leaving 14 bases between them. In germline, CDR1 is LNHDA, CDR2 SQIVND (reference sequence). This sample comprised blood, obtained after dendritic cell vaccination. The genes are TRBV19 and TRBJ1-2; weak D call: TRBD1 (6 bases). The TCR was taken from a human donor with glioblastoma. The CDR3 region is CASSIGQRGHYGYTF. The CDR3 bases are TGTGCCAGTAGTATCGGACAGCGGGGTCACTATGGCTACACCTTC.